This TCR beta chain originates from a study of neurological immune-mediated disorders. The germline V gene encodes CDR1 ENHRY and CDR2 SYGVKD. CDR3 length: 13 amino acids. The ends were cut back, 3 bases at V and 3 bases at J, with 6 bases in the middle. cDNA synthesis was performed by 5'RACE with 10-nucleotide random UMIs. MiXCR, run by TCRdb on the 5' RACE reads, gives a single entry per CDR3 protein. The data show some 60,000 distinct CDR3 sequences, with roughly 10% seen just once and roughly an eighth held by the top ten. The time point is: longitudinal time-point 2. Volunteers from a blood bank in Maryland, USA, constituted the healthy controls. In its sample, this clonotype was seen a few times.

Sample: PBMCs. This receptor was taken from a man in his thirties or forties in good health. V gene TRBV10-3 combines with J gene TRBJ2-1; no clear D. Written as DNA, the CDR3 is TGTGCCATCAGTGATGGGGACTACAATGAGCAGTTCTTC. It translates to CAISDGDYNEQFF.